The 29 T cell receptor beta chains below all came from one sample that was sequenced in a study of CD8 T cells in Susac syndrome. RNA amounts of 0.5 to 1 ug underwent reverse transcription with random hexamers. TCRdb fed the immunoSEQ multiplex PCR reads into MiXCR, producing one record per CDR3 protein. The table records some 130,000 distinct CDR3 sequences, around 94% of them present only once. The specimen was CD4+ T cells from PBMCs. These receptors were obtained from a human donor with multiple sclerosis.

Written as DNA, the CDR3 is TGTGCCAGCAGCCGATCGACACCAACTAATGAAAAACTGTTTTTT. Its protein is CASSRSTPTNEKLFF. The chain recombines TRBV3-1 with TRBJ1-4; D is undetermined. The germline CDR1 and CDR2 sequences are LGHDT and YNNKEL (reference sequence). CDR3 length: 15 amino acids. V was cut by 4 bases and J by 0 bases, with 9 bases left in between.

The chain couples TRBV15 to TRBJ2-1; TRBD1 might be the D (5 bases). This CDR3 is 15 amino acids long. Germline CDR1 reads LNHNV; CDR2 reads YYDKDF (reference sequence). V was cut by 0 bases and J by 2 bases, with 8 bases left in between. In DNA form, the CDR3 reads TGTGCCACCAGCAGAGAAAGGGGCACCTACAATGAGCAGTTCTTC. Encoded protein: CATSRERGTYNEQFF.

This clonotype was detected only once. The rearrangement uses TRBV4-2 and TRBJ2-7, with 9 bases identical to TRBD1. The trim removed 2 bases at V and 3 bases at J, leaving 2 bases unmatched. Germline CDR1 and CDR2: LGHNA and YNFKEQ. This CDR3 has 14 amino acids. CDR3 residues: CASSQRQGDYEQYF. CDR3 in DNA: TGTGCCAGCAGCCAACGACAGGGGGACTACGAGCAGTACTTC.

The rearrangement joins TRBV5-1 to TRBJ1-1; D is unclear. This CDR3 comprises 16 residues. The germline V and J ends were trimmed by 0 bases and 3 bases, with 15 bases remaining between them. Germline CDR1 SGHRS, CDR2 YFSETQ. This chain's CDR3 is CASSLGVGEMDTEAFF. CDR3 sequence (DNA): TGCGCCAGCAGCTTGGGAGTAGGAGAAATGGACACTGAAGCTTTCTTT.

This clonotype was recorded only once. The J gene is TRBJ2-6, the V gene TRBV3-1, with D tentatively TRBD1 (6 bases). The V end was cut by 8 bases, the J end by 0 bases, with 8 bases between. There are 14 residues in the CDR3. Germline V lookup: CDR1 LGHDT, CDR2 YNNKEL (reference sequence). CDR3 nucleotide sequence: TGTGCCAGCGGGGACACCTCTGGGGCCAACGTCCTGACTTTC. It codes for CASGDTSGANVLTF.

The CDR3 coding sequence is TGTGCCAGCAGCCAAGAGGGAGGGCTAGCGGGCACAGATACGCAGTATTTT. This codes for CASSQEGGLAGTDTQYF. V is TRBV4-2 and J is TRBJ2-3; 7 nucleotides align to TRBD2. Germline CDR1 and CDR2: LGHNA and YNFKEQ. This CDR3 is 17 amino acids long. V lost 0 bases, J lost 1 base, and 7 bases stayed unmatched.

The rearrangement uses TRBV9 and TRBJ2-7; D might be TRBD1 (6 bases). Deletions cut 3 bases from V and 3 bases from J, with 16 bases between. The CDR3 extends over 15 amino acids. Per the germline V gene, CDR1 is SGDLS and CDR2 is YYNGEE. The CDR3 is CASSAYGQTSYEQYF. The CDR3 bases are TGTGCCAGCAGCGCTTACGGACAGACAAGCTACGAGCAGTACTTC.

The V call is TRBV12-3 or TRBV12-4, the J call TRBJ2-5; no definite D call. The V gene lost 3 bases and the J gene lost 5 bases, with 7 bases spanning the gap. CDR3 length: 12 amino acids. This CDR3 reads CASSFVDETQYF. CDR3 DNA sequence: TGTGCCAGCAGTTTTGTTGATGAGACCCAGTACTTC.

In this sample, this clonotype turned up once. The gene calls are TRBV18 and TRBJ2-3; TRBD1 matches at 8 bases. The germline V gene has CDR1 KGHSH and CDR2 LQKENI. The CDR3 totals 15 residues. After removal of 0 bases from V and 5 bases from J, the junction contained 4 bases not matched to a gene. The DNA for the CDR3 is TGTGCCAGCTCACCACCGGGTGACAGGGGAGATACGCAGTATTTT. Translated: CASSPPGDRGDTQYF.

This chain joins TRBV9 and TRBJ1-3; D unresolved. The CDR3 has 15 amino acids. The V end was cut by 3 bases, the J end by 0 bases, with 10 bases between. Germline V gives CDR1 SGDLS, CDR2 YYNGEE. The CDR3 sequence is CASSAGIDSGNTIYF. The CDR3 region has the DNA TGTGCCAGCAGCGCCGGGATTGACTCTGGAAACACCATATATTTT. The whole variable domain, remainder taken from reference TRBV9 and TRBJ1-3, is DSGVTQTPKHLITATGQRVTLRCSPRSGDLSVYWYQQSLDQGLQFLIQYYNGEERAKGNILERFSAQQFPDLHSELNLSSLELGDSALYFCASSAGIDSGNTIYFGEGSWLTVV.

This chain links TRBV5-1 with TRBJ2-2, with D perhaps TRBD1 (6 bases). The CDR3 consists of 15 residues. The V end was cut by 3 bases, the J end by 5 bases, with 14 bases between. The germline V gene has CDR1 SGHRS and CDR2 YFSETQ. CDR3 nucleotides: TGCGCCAGCAGCTCATCGGGACATGGTACCGGGGAGCTGTTTTTT. Encoded protein: CASSSSGHGTGELFF.

The gene calls are TRBV6-1 and TRBJ2-7; tentative D call: TRBD1 (6 bases). Trimming took 6 bases from V and 7 from J, leaving 22 bases between them. There are 15 residues in the CDR3. The germline gives CDR1 MNHNS, CDR2 SASEGT. CDR3 nucleotide sequence: TGTGCCAGCAGACCCCGGACAGCTCAAGGCGGGGAGCAGTACTTC. It yields the protein CASRPRTAQGGEQYF.

V and J are TRBV2 and TRBJ2-5; D possibly matches TRBD1 or TRBD2 (5 bases each). CDR1 is SNHLY and CDR2 is FYNNEI in the germline V gene. Deletions cut 6 bases from V and 5 bases from J, with 10 bases between. The CDR3 is 12 amino acids. CDR3 bases: TGTGCCAGCAGCCCAGGGACGGAGACCCAGTACTTC. Its protein is CASSPGTETQYF.

V gene TRBV3-1 combines with J gene TRBJ2-1, with D perhaps TRBD1 (6 bases). Germline assignment: CDR1 LGHDT and CDR2 YNNKEL (reference sequence). The V gene lost 4 bases and the J gene lost 4 bases, with 14 bases spanning the gap. The CDR3 loop spans 15 amino acids. In DNA, the CDR3 is TGTGCCAGCAGCCTTGACAGGAGTGGATACAATGAGCAGTTCTTC. The encoded protein is CASSLDRSGYNEQFF.

The rearrangement joins TRBV20-1 to TRBJ2-5; D gene uncertain. There are 11 residues in the CDR3. The V and J ends lost 2 bases and 3 bases respectively, with 4 bases between them. Germline V lookup: CDR1 DFQATT, CDR2 SNEGSKA (reference sequence). CDR3 nucleotide sequence: TGCAGTGCTAGAAGGGAAGAGACCCAGTACTTC. Encoded protein: CSARREETQYF.

The chain is built from TRBV5-4 and TRBJ1-1; D gene unclear. Germline-derived CDR1 and CDR2 are SGHNT and YYREEE (reference sequence). This CDR3 is built from 14 residues. Trimming took off 2 bases at V and 0 bases at J, with 8 bases between the two ends. The CDR3 loop is CASSFQNLNTEAFF. DNA of the CDR3: TGTGCCAGCAGCTTTCAGAATCTGAACACTGAAGCTTTCTTT.

The CDR3 loop reads CASSPGQGREQYF. The CDR3 DNA follows: TGTGCCAGCAGCCCCGGACAGGGGCGCGAGCAGTACTTC. This sequence joins TRBV14 and TRBJ2-7; 9 bases are a match to TRBD1. Germline V gene sequence: CDR1 SGHDN, CDR2 FVKESK. The CDR3 is 13 amino acids. Unmatched junction bases numbered 4, after V lost 4 bases and J lost 6 bases.

This chain links TRBV20-1 with TRBJ1-2, with a tentative D call TRBD1 (5 bases). The V end was cut by 4 bases, the J end by 4 bases, with 13 bases between. From germline, CDR1 is DFQATT and CDR2 SNEGSKA (reference sequence). This CDR3 has 13 amino acids. The CDR3 protein is CSANQGGSYGYTF. The CDR3 coding sequence is TGCAGTGCTAACCAGGGCGGGAGCTATGGCTACACCTTC.

The gene calls are TRBV5-1 and TRBJ2-3; possible D gene TRBD1, 7 bases. CDR3 length: 15 residues. Between the trimmed V and J ends, which lost 1 base and 6 bases, there was a span of 15 bases. CDR1 and CDR2 (germline): SGHRS, YFSETQ. In nucleotides, the CDR3 is TGCGCCAGCAGCTTGTCGCAGGGGGACTTTGATACGCAGTATTTT. It is translated as CASSLSQGDFDTQYF.

The rearrangement joins TRBV19 to TRBJ1-5; 12 bases line up with TRBD1. CDR1 LNHDA and CDR2 SQIVND come from the germline V gene (reference sequence). J lost 6 bases, V lost 6 bases, and 6 bases had no gene match. The CDR3 sequence is 15 residues long. The CDR3 DNA is TGTGCCAGTAGCACCGGGACAGGGGGCAGTCAGCCCCAGCATTTT. This codes for CASSTGTGGSQPQHF.

The chain is built from TRBV30 and TRBJ2-7; unclear D gene. Germline CDR1 reads GTSNPN; CDR2 reads SVGIG (reference sequence). The CDR3 is 14 residues long. V lost 1 base to trimming and J lost 6 bases, with 16 bases between them. Written as DNA, the CDR3 is TGTGCCTGGAGTGCGATTTTGGGGTTAGGCGAGCAGTACTTC. This gives the protein CAWSAILGLGEQYF.

This clonotype was seen once. V and J are TRBV19 and TRBJ2-7, with TRBD1 identical over 12 bases. Germline V gene sequence: CDR1 LNHDA, CDR2 SQIVND (reference sequence). The CDR3 loop spans 15 amino acids. V was pared by 4 bases and J by 5 bases, with 6 bases of the junction left unmatched. The CDR3 here is CASSTGGTGGDEQYF. The DNA of the CDR3 is TGTGCCAGTAGTACTGGCGGGACAGGGGGCGACGAGCAGTACTTC.

The chain has TRBV5-4 and TRBJ2-2, with no clear D. Germline V gene data show CDR1 as SGHNT and CDR2 as YYREEE (reference sequence). With 2 bases removed from V and 10 bases from J, the gap between germline ends came to 15 bases. The CDR3 spans 14 residues. The CDR3 nucleotides are TGTGCCAGCAGCTTAGGTGGTGGAGTCACGGAGCTGTTTTTT. Amino acids: CASSLGGGVTELFF.

The CDR3 DNA is TGTGCCAGCAGCCCTCCCCTGGGGGGGCGCACAGATACGCAGTATTTT. Protein product: CASSPPLGGRTDTQYF. The genes are TRBV7-9 and TRBJ2-3; tentatively, D is TRBD2 (7 bases). Trimming cost V 5 bases and J 1 base, with 16 bases left between them. CDR1 and CDR2 (germline): SEHNR, FQNEAQ (reference sequence). The CDR3 consists of 16 residues.

This clonotype appeared once. The chain has TRBV7-9 and TRBJ1-6, with a tentative D call TRBD1 (6 bases). The CDR3 loop spans 17 amino acids. V lost 5 bases and J lost 4, with 18 bases in between. From germline, CDR1 is SEHNR and CDR2 FQNEAQ (reference sequence). This chain's CDR3 is CASSTVGGLGYNSPLHF. The CDR3 DNA is TGTGCCAGCAGCACAGTCGGGGGCCTGGGGTATAATTCACCCCTCCACTTT.

This clonotype was counted once. V gene TRBV4-1 combines with J gene TRBJ2-7, with 7 bases fitting TRBD2. The CDR3 loop spans 16 amino acids. The V segment lost 2 bases and the J segment 2 bases; nucleotides outside the gene matches: 9. Germline CDR1 is MGHRA and CDR2 is YSYEKL. This CDR3 is CASSQNPSGTAYEQYF. In nucleotides, the CDR3 is TGCGCCAGCAGCCAAAACCCTAGCGGAACCGCCTACGAGCAGTACTTC.

The chain links TRBV3-1 to TRBJ1-6; tentative D call: TRBD1 (5 bases). The CDR3 consists of 13 residues. V shed 4 bases and J shed 10 bases, with 11 bases lying between them. The germline V gene encodes CDR1 LGHDT and CDR2 YNNKEL (reference sequence). DNA for the CDR3: TGTGCCAGCAGCCCTGGGGGGTTCTCACCCCTCCACTTT. It is translated as CASSPGGFSPLHF.

The chain uses TRBV6-5 and TRBJ2-7; weak D call: TRBD2 (6 bases). V lost 6 bases, J lost 2 bases, and 17 bases lay in between. This CDR3 region has 15 residues. Germline CDR1 and CDR2: MNHEY and SVGAGI. CDR3 amino acids: CASSRGAGGTYEQYF. CDR3 coding DNA: TGTGCCAGCAGCCGCGGGGCCGGCGGGACCTACGAGCAGTACTTC.

The J gene is TRBJ2-7, the V gene TRBV6-7, with 10 positions matching TRBD1. TRBV6-7 qualifies as an ORF whose function is uncertain. The CDR3 has 14 residues. V was pared by 7 bases and J by 6 bases, with 9 bases of the junction left unmatched. The CDR3 nucleotides read TGTGCCAGCATCCCGGGACAGGGGCTAAGCGAGCAGTACTTC. Translating gives CASIPGQGLSEQYF.